This T cell receptor (beta chain) was observed in a study of OX40 agonist ivuxolimab in advanced cancers. Notes on the research overall: Ivuxolimab, which targeted the costimulatory receptor OX40 (CD134), was an agonistic, fully human IgG2 monoclonal antibody. Intravenous ivuxolimab was administered to patients every 2 weeks at six dose levels: 0.01, 0.1, 0.3, 1.5, 3 and 10 mg/kg. The point of sequencing TCRbeta in the periphery was to test whether ivuxolimab changed TCR sequence diversity and drove clonal T-cell expansion. The paper covers the monotherapy dose-escalation part of the phase I ivuxolimab trial, which included N of about 56 patients. Partial responses were achieved by three dose-escalation patients, of whom one had hepatocellular carcinoma and two had cutaneous melanoma. In the dose-escalation cohort, approximately 82% of patients were male, and the mean age was around 65 years with a range of roughly 20 to 85. Prior anti-PD-1, anti-PD-L1 or anti-CTLA-4 therapy was permitted, and approximately 39% of dose-escalation patients had received checkpoint inhibitors. Of the 50 to 55 patients in dose escalation, 19 had hepatocellular carcinoma, roughly 15 had melanoma, 9 had renal cell carcinoma and 9 had head and neck cancer. Study-level results and caveats: Low levels of normalized T-cell clonal expansion were also seen in some nonresponding patients. In the 0.1-3.0 mg/kg groups, partial responders were among the patients with the lowest normalized peripheral clonal expansion, particularly in CD8+ T cells. The antigen specificity of the peripheral T cells that underwent clonal expansion was not determined. Clonal expansion of both CD4+ and CD8+ blood T cells was observed from baseline to week 6 at doses 0.1 to 3.0 mg/kg. After ivuxolimab, CD8+ T cells had more expanded clones than CD4+ T cells on average.

The trial excluded patients who had a history of autoimmune disease or who were on systemic immunosuppression. Peripheral blood for TCR sequencing was drawn from every dose cohort at baseline, at cycle 4 day 1 and at cycle 7 day 1. Samples came from an open-label, multicenter, first-in-human phase I dose-escalation trial of ivuxolimab. Adults with locally advanced or metastatic head and neck squamous cell, hepatocellular, melanoma or renal cell carcinoma were enrolled in the trial. CD4+ and CD8+ T cells were sorted separately from peripheral blood before TCR sequencing. For sequencing of the TCRbeta CDR3 region, genomic DNA was extracted from the sorted cells. The immunoSEQ Assay was used for sequencing of TCRbeta CDR3 regions. This is the immuneACCESS table as TCRdb keeps it, with only in-frame sequences that have V and J called. A part of the clones is gone; compared with another copy, unresolved V genes explain less than half, and the rest is unexplained. For this sample there are approximately 71,000 clones; 82% appear just once. Jointly, the top ten make up under 13% of the sample.

CDR1 and CDR2 were assigned from the germline V gene as SGHRS and YFSETQ. V is cut by 4 bases and J by 6 bases, and the space between the germline ends is 15 bases. Including cysteine and phenylalanine, the CDR3 has 14 amino acids. The CDR3 DNA has 42 bases and is translated from base 1. For this clone: Its antigen target is currently unknown. No per-base quality is available; no much larger clone lies one base away.

The rearranged segments are TRBV5-1 and TRBJ2-3, with a tentative D gene TRBD2 over 6 matching bases. The TCR originated in an adult with an advanced solid tumor such as melanoma, head and neck, liver or kidney cancer. The sequenced sample was CD4+ or CD8+ T cells sorted from blood, obtained in a trial of the OX40 agonist ivuxolimab. The nucleotide sequence reads TGCGCCAGCAGCCCGGGACTCCCCCAGGATACGCAGTATTTT. Its protein product is CASSPGLPQDTQYF.